A selection of T cell receptor beta chains follows, all from one sample in a study of blood T cell repertoires in COVID-19. Measured with immunoSEQ multiplex PCR; TCRdb has only the in-frame clones, and not every one. Altogether some 130,000 clones are present, roughly two thirds being singletons, with the ten largest covering 1.5% to 2%. Specimen: peripheral blood. These TCRs come from a woman in her 70s with acute or convalescent COVID-19. Both conserved end residues are part of each CDR3. D genes are given only for firm matches. Clone sizes are given selectively: once, few, many, or a class where the clone is expanded.

D,V,J,size,CDR3,DNA
-,TRBV3-1/TRBV3-2,TRBJ1-1,-,CASSRDTMNTEAFF,TGTGCCAGCAGCCGGGACACTATGAACACTGAAGCTTTCTTT
-,TRBV14,TRBJ2-2,-,CASSQVVTTGELFF,TGTGCCAGCAGCCAAGTAGTCACGACCGGGGAGCTGTTTTTT
TRBD1,TRBV5-1,TRBJ1-4,few,CASSSQGALGNEKLFF,TGCGCCAGCAGCTCTCAGGGGGCGCTAGGTAATGAAAAACTGTTTTTT
TRBD1,TRBV5-5,TRBJ2-2,-,CASSFTGGRSGELFF,TGTGCCAGCAGTTTTACAGGGGGCCGGTCCGGGGAGCTGTTTTTT
TRBD1,TRBV5-4,TRBJ2-3,few,CASSFDRAKDTQYF,TGTGCCAGCAGTTTCGACAGGGCTAAAGATACGCAGTATTTT
TRBD2,TRBV5-1,TRBJ2-7,once,CASSLAGGYSSYEQYF,TGCGCCAGCAGCTTGGCCGGGGGGTATAGCTCCTACGAGCAGTACTTC
-,TRBV29-1,TRBJ2-5,once,CSVSSIETQYF,TGCAGCGTAAGCTCTATAGAGACCCAGTACTTC
-,TRBV27,TRBJ1-6,many,CASRRTDSPLHF,TGTGCCAGCAGACGGACTGACTCACCCCTCCACTTT
-,TRBV6-5,TRBJ2-1,-,CASQTANINEQFF,TGTGCCAGCCAGACAGCCAATATCAATGAGCAGTTCTTC
-,TRBV19,TRBJ1-2,-,CASSIGSPIDGYTF,TGTGCCAGTAGTATAGGATCGCCTATTGATGGCTACACCTTC
-,TRBV6-5,TRBJ2-3,-,CAGAGGPSTDTQYF,TGTGCCGGTGCCGGAGGGCCTAGCACAGATACGCAGTATTTT
-,TRBV5-1,TRBJ1-5,once,CASSLIPTDYSNQPQHF,TGCGCCAGCAGCTTGATCCCGACAGATTATAGCAATCAGCCCCAGCATTTT
-,TRBV6-5,TRBJ1-1,-,CASSPNRRETEAFF,TGTGCCAGCAGTCCCAATAGGAGGGAAACTGAAGCTTTCTTT
TRBD1,TRBV18,TRBJ2-5,-,CASSPDRESGTQYF,TGTGCCAGCTCACCGGACAGGGAATCAGGGACCCAGTACTTC
TRBD1,TRBV18,TRBJ1-4,few,CASSRTGSNEKLFF,TGTGCCAGCTCACGGACAGGATCGAATGAAAAACTGTTTTTT